What follows is one T cell receptor (beta chain) and its context. V lost 4 bases and J lost 7; bases outside the gene matches: 9. The germline CDR1 and CDR2 sequences are MDHEN and SYDVKM. The CDR3 length is 16 residues. Authors' analysis steps: Reference gene primers were amplified, and this amplification served to estimate nucleated cell counts. Sequencing was performed with immunoSEQ multiplex PCR; in TCRdb, only in-frame clones are kept and a portion is missing. Clonal size and the V and J genes are those of that table, whereas D and trimming came from the DNA. Among approximately 90,000 clones listed, approximately 88% were seen once. The data derive from a study of blood T cell repertoires in COVID-19. Study in general: COVID-19 samples, acute and convalescent, were from the United States, Italy and Spain. The cDNA or gDNA used as material had been derived from T cells, B-cell-depleted T cells, or PBMCs.

Sequencing input: peripheral blood. The chain employs TRBV28 and TRBJ1-5; 11 nucleotides agree with TRBD1. The sequence was collected from a woman of 80 years or more with active or convalescent COVID-19. CDR3 sequence: CASSYTGTGGWQPQHF. CDR3 bases: TGTGCCAGCAGTTACACCGGGACAGGGGGTTGGCAGCCCCAGCATTTT.